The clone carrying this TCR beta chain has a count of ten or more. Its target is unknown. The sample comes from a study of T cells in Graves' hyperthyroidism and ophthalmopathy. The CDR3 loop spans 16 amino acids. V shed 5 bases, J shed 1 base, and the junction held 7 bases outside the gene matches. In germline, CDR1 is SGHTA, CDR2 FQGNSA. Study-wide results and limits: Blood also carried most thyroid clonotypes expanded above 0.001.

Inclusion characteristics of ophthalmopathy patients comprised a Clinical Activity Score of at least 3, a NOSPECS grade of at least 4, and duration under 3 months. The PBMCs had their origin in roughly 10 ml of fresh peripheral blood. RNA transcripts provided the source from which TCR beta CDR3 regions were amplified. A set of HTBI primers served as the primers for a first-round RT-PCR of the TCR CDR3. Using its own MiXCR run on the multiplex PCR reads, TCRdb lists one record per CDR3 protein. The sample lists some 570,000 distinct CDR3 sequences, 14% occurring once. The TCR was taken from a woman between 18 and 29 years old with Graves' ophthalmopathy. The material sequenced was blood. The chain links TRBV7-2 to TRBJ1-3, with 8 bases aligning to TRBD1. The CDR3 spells CASSPRTGTSGNTIYF. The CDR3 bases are TGTGCCAGCAGCCCTCGGACAGGGACATCTGGAAACACCATATATTTT.